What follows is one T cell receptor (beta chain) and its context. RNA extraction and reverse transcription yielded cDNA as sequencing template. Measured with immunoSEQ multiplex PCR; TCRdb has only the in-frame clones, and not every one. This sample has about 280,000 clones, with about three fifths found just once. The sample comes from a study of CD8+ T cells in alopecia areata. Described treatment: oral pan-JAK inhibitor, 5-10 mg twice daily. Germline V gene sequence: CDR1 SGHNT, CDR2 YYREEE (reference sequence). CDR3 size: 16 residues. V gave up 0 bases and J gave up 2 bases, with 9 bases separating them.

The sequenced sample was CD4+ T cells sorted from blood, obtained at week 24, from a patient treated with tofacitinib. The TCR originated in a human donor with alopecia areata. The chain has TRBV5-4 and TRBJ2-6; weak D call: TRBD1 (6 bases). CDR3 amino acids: CASSLDGGAGANVLTF. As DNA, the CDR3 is TGTGCCAGCAGCTTGGATGGGGGCGCTGGGGCCAACGTCCTGACTTTC.